One and the same sample provided the 20 T cell receptor beta chains below, sequenced in a study of T cells in Graves' hyperthyroidism and ophthalmopathy. Researchers amplified the TCR beta CDR3 regions from RNA transcripts. TCR CDR3 regions were first amplified by RT-PCR with HTBI primers. Each CDR3 protein is one row after TCRdb ran MiXCR on the multiplex PCR reads. The sample has around 300,000 distinct CDR3 sequences, about 13% seen once; the top ten hold 6.5% to 10%. The sequenced sample was blood. Receptors originate from a woman aged 40 to 50 with Graves' hyperthyroidism.

This clonotype came up many times. The V and J genes are TRBV27 and TRBJ2-7; tentatively, D is TRBD2 (6 bases). Trimming shortened V by 4 bases and J by 6 bases, and 25 bases separated the two germline ends. Germline lookup yields CDR1 MNHEY and CDR2 SMNVEV (reference sequence). The CDR3 is 17 residues long. CDR3 sequence: CASSSDPRKEGPCEQYF. CDR3 bases: TGTGCCAGCAGTTCCGATCCGAGAAAGGAGGGGCCCTGCGAGCAGTACTTC.

Remarks on this clonotype: This clone may be a read error of a much larger clone one base away. This chain connects TRBV7-6 to TRBJ2-7, with a tentative D call TRBD2 (5 bases). This CDR3 is built from 16 residues. The germline CDR1 and CDR2 sequences are SGHVS and FNYEAQ. The CDR3: CASSFFPGGSSYELYF. DNA for the CDR3: TGTGCCAGCAGCTTTTTTCCCGGTGGGAGTTCCTACGAGCTGTACTTC.

Many counts were recorded for this clonotype. The rearrangement joins TRBV10-3 to TRBJ2-7; either TRBD1 or TRBD2 may fit D (5 bases each). In germline, CDR1 is ENHRY, CDR2 SYGVKD. The V end lost 8 bases, the J end lost 0 bases, and 14 bases lay between the germline ends. The CDR3 contains 14 residues. The DNA for the CDR3 is TGTGCCATCGGTTCTTCAGGGAGCTCCTACGAGCAGTACTTC. Protein: CAIGSSGSSYEQYF.

A single count supports this clonotype. The chain combines TRBV3-1 with TRBJ2-3, with 7 positions matching TRBD2. V lost 4 bases to trimming and J lost 7 bases; unmatched junction nucleotides: 14. The CDR3 contains 16 residues. Looked up from germline, CDR1 is LGHDT and CDR2 is YNNKEL (reference sequence). The CDR3 bases are TGTGCCAGCAGCCGGACTAGTTGGGGAATTGAAAATACGCAGTATTTT. Its protein is CASSRTSWGIENTQYF.

Ten or more counts support this clonotype. The V call is TRBV7-2, the J call TRBJ2-2; D is ambiguous. CDR1 and CDR2 (germline): SGHTA, FQGNSA. V lost 5 bases, J lost 7 bases, and 11 bases lay in between. This CDR3 has 13 amino acids. The DNA for the CDR3 is TGTGCCAGCAGCGTCACTACCCACGGGGAGCTGTTTTTT. Encoded protein: CASSVTTHGELFF.

The chain's CDR3 is CAGGSYNEQFF. CDR3 coding DNA: TGTGCGGGCGGGAGCTACAATGAGCAGTTCTTC. The chain joins TRBV10-3 to TRBJ2-1, with 7 bases identical to TRBD2. The CDR3 totals 11 residues. Germline-derived CDR1 and CDR2 are ENHRY and SYGVKD.

This clonotype showed up many times. The CDR3, as DNA: TGTGCCAGCAGTTTGGGGGGCTATGGCTACACCTTC. It specifies CASSLGGYGYTF. V is TRBV28 and J is TRBJ1-2; weak D call: TRBD1 (5 bases). Germline values: CDR1 MDHEN, CDR2 SYDVKM. The CDR3 has 12 amino acids. Trimming stripped 3 bases from V and 4 bases from J, with 6 bases between.

CDR3 sequence reads: CASSRGGGRREKLFF. In DNA, the CDR3 is TGTGCCAGCAGCAGAGGGGGGGGCCGTAGAGAAAAACTGTTTTTT. V gene TRBV7-9 combines with J gene TRBJ1-4, with a possible D match to TRBD1 (6 bases). V was pared by 5 bases and J by 8 bases, with 18 bases between. CDR1 and CDR2 (germline): SEHNR, FQNEAQ (reference sequence). The CDR3 is 15 amino acids.

Worth noting for this clonotype: This may be a read error: a much more frequent sequence differs by one nucleotide. The chain carries TRBV12-3 or TRBV12-4 and TRBJ1-5; 7 bases agree with TRBD2. The DNA matches TRBJ2-3 better at its end, which makes the J call doubtful. The length of the CDR3 is 16 residues. The CDR3, as DNA: TGTGCCAGCAGTTTTGTCGGGGCGGGAGTCAATCAGCCCCAGTATTTT. Residues: CASSFVGAGVNQPQYF.

In its sample, this clonotype was seen many times. The chain employs TRBV12-3 or TRBV12-4 and TRBJ2-6, with a possible D match to TRBD1 (6 bases). The CDR3 contains 17 residues. V was clipped by 5 bases and J by 4 bases, with 18 bases between them. CDR3 nucleotide sequence: TGTGCCAGCAGTCCTCTTCCGGACAGTTCCGGGGCCAACGTCCTGACTTTC. Residues: CASSPLPDSSGANVLTF.

There are a few counts of this clonotype. The chain recombines TRBV19 with TRBJ1-5, with D possibly TRBD1 on 6 matching bases. Between the trimmed V and J ends, which lost 4 bases and 1 base, there was a span of 11 bases. Germline CDR1 is LNHDA and CDR2 is SQIVND (reference sequence). The CDR3 covers 15 residues. The CDR3 reads CASSKSRGSNQPQHF. CDR3 nucleotides: TGTGCCAGTAGTAAAAGCAGGGGAAGCAATCAGCCCCAGCATTTT.

This clonotype was recorded many times. The V call is TRBV5-1, the J call TRBJ1-1, with D maybe TRBD1 (5 bases). Deletions cut 4 bases from V and 0 bases from J, with 13 bases between. CDR1 SGHRS and CDR2 YFSETQ come from the germline V gene. The CDR3 consists of 15 residues. The DNA of the CDR3 is TGCGCCAGCAGCCGAGACAGCGTAATGAACACTGAAGCTTTCTTT. This codes for CASSRDSVMNTEAFF.

The sample holds many counts of this clonotype. V and J are TRBV18 and TRBJ1-1; no clear D. CDR3 length: 14 amino acids. Germline CDR1 reads KGHSH; CDR2 reads LQKENI. V lost 2 bases, J lost 4 bases, and 11 bases lay in between. CDR3 DNA sequence: TGTGCCAGCTCACCAGGGGTACCGGGCACTGAAGCTTTCTTT. It is translated as CASSPGVPGTEAFF.

This clonotype was detected many times. The chain uses TRBV20-1 and TRBJ2-5, with TRBD2 matching 9 bases. This CDR3 contains 16 residues. V was pared by 1 base and J by 2 bases, with 8 bases of the junction left unmatched. Germline V gives CDR1 DFQATT, CDR2 SNEGSKA (reference sequence). This chain's CDR3 is CSARGVAGEGQETQYF. The CDR3 DNA follows: TGCAGTGCTAGAGGAGTAGCGGGAGAAGGTCAAGAGACCCAGTACTTC.

About this clonotype itself: A single base separates this from a much larger clone, so it may be a read error. It is likely a read error, because the conserved phenylalanine at the end of the CDR3 is missing. This rearrangement joins TRBV28 to TRBJ1-6; 10 nucleotides align to TRBD1. The germline V gene encodes CDR1 MDHEN and CDR2 SYDVKM. The CDR3 length is 14 residues. V dropped 4 bases and J dropped 10; count of bases not matched to a gene: 4. Here the CDR3 reads CASSSGTGVSPLHL. The CDR3 coding sequence is TGTGCCAGCAGTTCCGGGACAGGGGTCTCACCCCTCCACCTT.

Many counts were recorded for this clonotype. The gene calls are TRBV11-2 and TRBJ2-5; TRBD2 matches 10 bases. Germline V gene data show CDR1 as SGHAT and CDR2 as FQNNGV. The trim removed 4 bases at V and 8 bases at J, leaving 10 bases unmatched. CDR3 length: 15 residues. CDR3 DNA sequence: TGTGCCAGCAGCTCCCTTAGCGGGAGGCTCTCAACCCAGTACTTC. Its protein is CASSSLSGRLSTQYF.

This clonotype was seen repeatedly, ten times or more. The chain couples TRBV10-3 to TRBJ2-3; 7 bases align to TRBD2. The length of the CDR3 is 14 residues. After removal of 3 bases from V and 3 bases from J, the junction contained 3 bases not matched to a gene. Per the germline V gene, CDR1 is ENHRY and CDR2 is SYGVKD. CDR3 sequence reads: CAISEGRGTDTQYF. Written as DNA, the CDR3 is TGTGCCATCAGTGAAGGGAGGGGAACAGATACGCAGTATTTT.

This clonotype was seen only a few times. The genes are TRBV5-5 and TRBJ1-5, with 8 bases aligning to TRBD1. From germline, CDR1 is SGHKS and CDR2 YYEKEE (reference sequence). Trimming took 2 bases from V and 4 from J; bases not matched to a gene: 5. The length of the CDR3 is 15 residues. The CDR3: CASSLQDRGNQPQHF. The CDR3 region has the DNA TGTGCCAGCAGCTTACAAGACAGGGGAAATCAGCCCCAGCATTTT.

This clonotype occurred many times. The rearrangement uses TRBV28 and TRBJ1-2; tentative D call: TRBD1 (5 bases). Trimming shortened V by 5 bases and J by 4 bases, and 14 bases separated the two germline ends. The germline V gene encodes CDR1 MDHEN and CDR2 SYDVKM. The CDR3 loop spans 14 amino acids. The CDR3 DNA reads as TGTGCCAGCAGTCCCAGTCGGGGGTTCTATGGCTACACCTTC. Its translation is CASSPSRGFYGYTF.

About this clonotype itself: One junction end disagrees with the germline gene, perhaps due to a read error. V usage is TRBV28 and J usage is TRBJ2-2; 7 bases line up with TRBD1. Germline V gene data show CDR1 as MDHEN and CDR2 as SYDVKM. The CDR3 covers 15 residues. The CDR3 protein is CASSPGQFPTGELFF. CDR3 DNA sequence: TGTGCCAGCAGTCCGGGACAGTTCCCCACCGGGGAACTGTTTTTT.